The 6 T cell receptor beta chains given below trace back to one sample, sequenced in a study of control samples from healthy donors and cancer patients (dated by TCRdb to about 2020). Receptor amplification or capture employed the immunoSEQ multiplex PCR assay. The clones in this table, taken by TCRdb from immuneACCESS, are in-frame only. Not every clone is retained; where verified, under half of the shortfall comes from an unresolved V gene, and the cause of the rest is unknown. For this sample there are some 100,000 clones; 79% appear just once. About 11% of the sample goes to the ten largest clones. The sequencing input was blood. The receptors here all came from a woman between 25 and 40 years old in good health.

The chain joins TRBV28 to TRBJ1-3; D call uncertain. Germline V gene lookup returns CDR1 MDHEN and CDR2 SYDVKM. Trimming removed 2 bases from V and 7 bases from J, with 12 bases in between. The CDR3 has 14 residues. The CDR3 loop reads CASSLPGKGNTIYF. The CDR3 DNA reads TGTGCCAGCAGTTTACCGGGGAAGGGTAACACCATATATTTT.

This chain links TRBV29-1 with TRBJ1-1; 7 positions match TRBD1. The CDR3 loop spans 13 amino acids. Germline CDR1 SQVTM, CDR2 ANQGSEA. Trimming at V came to 7 bases and at J to 0 bases, leaving 5 bases not matched to a gene. The CDR3 loop reads CSARDRLNTEAFF. CDR3 sequence (DNA): TGCAGCGCCAGGGACAGATTGAACACTGAAGCTTTCTTT.

The V call is TRBV9, the J call TRBJ2-2; D could derive from TRBD1 or TRBD2 (5 bases each). This CDR3 comprises 16 residues. V was cut by 3 bases and J by 2 bases, with 14 bases left in between. Germline CDR1 is SGDLS and CDR2 is YYNGEE. The CDR3 protein is CASSASWGFNTGELFF. The CDR3 DNA follows: TGTGCCAGCAGCGCCAGCTGGGGGTTTAACACCGGGGAGCTGTTTTTT.

The gene calls are TRBV5-5 and TRBJ1-3; no clear D gene. Germline V gene data show CDR1 as SGHKS and CDR2 as YYEKEE (reference sequence). V was shortened by 0 bases and J by 4 bases, with 11 bases between the two germline ends. The length of the CDR3 is 15 residues. CDR3: CASSLAGWEGNTIYF. In DNA form, the CDR3 reads TGTGCCAGCAGCTTGGCTGGGTGGGAAGGAAACACCATATATTTT.

The rearrangement joins TRBV6-5 to TRBJ2-7; tentative D call: TRBD1 (6 bases). The CDR3 has 14 amino acids. The germline CDR1 and CDR2 sequences are MNHEY and SVGAGI. V lost 5 bases to trimming and J lost 6 bases, with 17 bases between them. CDR3 region: CASSTDSGWSEQYF. The CDR3 DNA reads as TGTGCCAGCAGTACGGACAGTGGGTGGTCCGAGCAGTACTTC.

The V call is TRBV5-3, the J call TRBJ2-1, with a tentative D call TRBD2 (5 bases). TRBV5-3 is identified as an open reading frame with a role that is uncertain. CDR3 length equals 15 residues. With 1 base removed from V and 6 bases from J, the gap between germline ends came to 14 bases. The CDR3 reads CARSLRASIGNEQFF. In DNA form, the CDR3 reads TGTGCCAGAAGCTTGCGAGCTAGCATCGGCAATGAGCAGTTCTTC.